Below, 15 T cell receptor beta chains from the same sample are listed, as sequenced in a study of cytotoxic CD8 clonotypes in ibrutinib-treated CLL. TCRdb keeps only in-frame clones here, not all; method: immunoSEQ multiplex PCR. The sample consists of 250,000 to 350,000 clones, 60% to 80% of them appearing once. Specimen: PBMCs, collected at disease progression, from a patient treated with ibrutinib. These TCRs come from a human donor with chronic lymphocytic leukemia.

The chain couples TRBV21-1 to TRBJ1-2. TRBV21-1 is termed a pseudogene. The CDR3 contains 18 residues. Here the CDR3 reads CASSKVLGGRAANYGYTF. In DNA form, the CDR3 reads TGTGCCAGCAGCAAAGTTTTGGGCGGGAGGGCAGCTAACTATGGCTACACCTTC.

The genes are TRBV7-2 and TRBJ2-2, with D maybe TRBD2 (6 bases). V shed 1 base and J shed 1 base, with 10 bases lying between them. The CDR3 consists of 16 residues. Per the germline V gene, CDR1 is SGHTA and CDR2 is FQGNSA. As DNA, the CDR3 is TGTGCCAGCAGCTTAGGGCGGGGAAAGAACACCGGGGAGCTGTTTTTT. Encoded protein: CASSLGRGKNTGELFF.

CDR3 loop: CASSVGSLRTYNSPLHF. The CDR3 region has the DNA TGTGCCAGCAGCGTCGGGAGCCTACGGACCTATAATTCACCCCTCCACTTT. The rearrangement links TRBV9 to TRBJ1-6; no definite D call. The CDR3 is 17 residues long. The germline V gene has CDR1 SGDLS and CDR2 YYNGEE. The V and J ends lost 2 bases and 2 bases respectively, with 14 bases between them.

The chain recombines TRBV12-5 with TRBJ2-3; D call uncertain. The V gene lost 6 bases and the J gene lost 2 bases, with 18 bases spanning the gap. The CDR3 contains 16 residues. Germline V CDR1 and CDR2: LGHNT, FRNRAP. CDR3 sequence: CASGPRRAGSTDTQYF. The CDR3 DNA is TGTGCTAGTGGCCCCAGACGCGCAGGTTCCACAGATACGCAGTATTTT.

This chain connects TRBV5-5 to TRBJ1-2, with D tentatively TRBD1 (6 bases). The CDR3 extends over 14 amino acids. Trimming removed 6 bases at V and 4 bases at J, with 16 bases between. In germline, CDR1 is SGHKS, CDR2 YYEKEE (reference sequence). CDR3 loop: CASIGLGQIYGYTF. For the CDR3, the DNA is TGTGCCAGCATAGGCCTCGGACAGATCTATGGCTACACCTTC.

The J gene is TRBJ2-2, the V gene TRBV5-1, with TRBD2 matching over 8 bases. The length of the CDR3 is 17 residues. Germline V gene data show CDR1 as SGHRS and CDR2 as YFSETQ. Germline trimming cut 2 bases from V and 0 bases from J; bases unmatched to any gene: 6. This chain's CDR3 is CASSFRSGGANTGELFF. The CDR3 DNA sequence: TGCGCCAGCAGCTTTAGAAGCGGGGGAGCGAACACCGGGGAGCTGTTTTTT.

The V and J genes are TRBV5-1 and TRBJ2-7; D unclear. Trimming cost V 0 bases and J 7 bases, with 8 bases left between them. Germline V CDR1 and CDR2: SGHRS, YFSETQ. The CDR3 contains 12 residues. As DNA, the CDR3 is TGCGCCAGCAGCTTGGGTCTGGCGGAGCAGTACTTC. It encodes CASSLGLAEQYF.

The chain is built from TRBV7-9 and TRBJ1-6; 7 bases match TRBD1. With V trimmed by 5 bases and J by 4 bases, 5 bases remained unmatched. CDR3 size: 15 residues. The V gene's germline CDR1 is SEHNR and CDR2 FQNEAQ (reference sequence). In nucleotides, the CDR3 is TGTGCCAGCAGCCCCAGACAGGGTTATAATTCACCCCTCCACTTT. This codes for CASSPRQGYNSPLHF.

CDR3 nucleotides: TGTGCCAGTAGTTCCGACAATCAGGGGATCTCCTACGAGCAGTACTTC. Its translation: CASSSDNQGISYEQYF. The chain couples TRBV19 to TRBJ2-7; weak D call: TRBD1 (6 bases). The germline V gene encodes CDR1 LNHDA and CDR2 SQIVND (reference sequence). The CDR3 loop spans 16 amino acids. Trimming left V 5 bases short and J 0 bases short, with 17 bases between.

The rearrangement joins TRBV6-5 to TRBJ1-2, with D uncertain. Germline assignment: CDR1 MNHEY and CDR2 SVGAGI. V gave up 5 bases and J gave up 7 bases, with 14 bases separating them. The length of the CDR3 is 13 residues. CDR3 coding DNA: TGTGCCAGCAGTCCCGCCGGGTCTTCTGGCTACACCTTC. Residues: CASSPAGSSGYTF.

The chain joins TRBV18 to TRBJ1-1; 9 bases map to TRBD1. CDR3 length equals 17 residues. The ends lost 2 bases at V and 0 bases at J; junction bases unmatched: 7. CDR1 is KGHSH and CDR2 is LQKENI in the germline V gene. The DNA of the CDR3 is TGTGCCAGCTCACCAGGACAGGGGATACTCATGAACACTGAAGCTTTCTTT. Protein: CASSPGQGILMNTEAFF.

This sequence joins TRBV5-1 and TRBJ2-7; D might be TRBD2 (6 bases). V lost 5 bases and J lost 1, with 13 bases in between. The germline V gene has CDR1 SGHRS and CDR2 YFSETQ. This CDR3 is 14 amino acids long. CDR3 coding DNA: TGCGCCAGCAGTTCCGGGAGAGAGTCCTACGAGCAGTACTTC. Protein: CASSSGRESYEQYF.

This clone has a handful of counts. The rearrangement joins TRBV5-1 to TRBJ2-2, with D perhaps TRBD2 (7 bases). The length of the CDR3 is 19 residues. V was clipped by 2 bases and J by 3 bases, with 23 bases between them. Germline V lookup: CDR1 SGHRS, CDR2 YFSETQ. The CDR3 nucleotides are TGCGCCAGCAGCTTCGCAGGGACGGGGGGCCTAGGGGACACCGGGGAGCTGTTTTTT. The encoded protein is CASSFAGTGGLGDTGELFF.

The V and J genes are TRBV7-9 and TRBJ1-2; D not resolved. CDR1 and CDR2 (germline): SEHNR, FQNEAQ (reference sequence). The CDR3 contains 15 residues. V lost 5 bases and J 3 bases, leaving 16 bases between the germline ends. Written as DNA, the CDR3 is TGTGCCAGCAGCGGAGATGTCCCAAAGGACTATGGCTACACCTTC. Its protein product is CASSGDVPKDYGYTF.

The rearrangement joins TRBV2 to TRBJ2-3, with 14 bases aligning to TRBD2. CDR3 length: 17 amino acids. The ends lost 8 bases at V and 2 bases at J; junction bases unmatched: 9. CDR1 and CDR2 (germline): SNHLY, FYNNEI. The DNA for the CDR3 is TGTGCCAGCCGAAGGACTAGCGGGGGGCTAAACACAGATACGCAGTATTTT. Encoded protein: CASRRTSGGLNTDTQYF.